This T cell receptor (beta chain) comes out of a study of shared clonotypes between healthy human individuals. Every immunoSEQ plate was one replicate of a subset's evenly spread DNA. Measured with immunoSEQ multiplex PCR; TCRdb has only the in-frame clones, and not every one. This table holds about 2 million clones, over 85% found once. Regarding this clone: The same CDR3 arises from other DNA sequences in this sample as well.

Trimming removed 0 bases at V and 7 bases at J, with 13 bases between. The CDR3 is 14 residues long. Per germline, CDR1 MNHNY and CDR2 SVGAGI (reference sequence). Naive CD8 cells lacked CD45RO and underwent positive selection for CCR7, leaving out terminally differentiated effector memory CD45RA+ cells. The donors, healthy adults who were HIV-negative, had experienced no recent acute infections or vaccinations. The chain is built from TRBV6-6 and TRBJ2-7, with D tentatively TRBD1 or TRBD2 (6 bases each). The sequence derives from a man between 18 and 35 years old in good health. Sequenced input: naive CD8+ T cells sorted from blood. CDR3 sequence: CASSYSEGGREQYF. Written as DNA, the CDR3 is TGTGCCAGCAGTTACTCGGAGGGGGGCAGGGAGCAGTACTTC.